Each of the 16 T cell receptor beta chains below was sequenced from the same sample in a study of response to subunit inactivated influenza vaccine (dated by TCRdb to 2017 to 2018). The library relied on RT-PCR. The reads were generated on an Illumina HiSeq 2500. TCRdb trimmed the raw reads at Q25, called clones with MiXCR and kept productive beta chains. All rows with the same CDR3 protein become a single entry with the most common DNA and genes. The sample table contains around 520,000 distinct CDR3 sequences; only one count was recorded for 25% of them. The ten largest clones capture 1.5% to 2% of the sample. Here the sequenced sample was CD4+ T cells sorted from PBMCs, taken more than 4 days after vaccination. These receptors originate from a man in his fifties who received an inactivated influenza vaccine. Donor details come from another sample of the same person, matched by shared clones.

This clonotype has just a few counts. The J gene is TRBJ2-5, the V gene TRBV6-2 or TRBV6-3, with D unclear. Per the germline V gene, CDR1 is MNHEY and CDR2 is SVGEGT. V lost 8 bases and J 2 bases, leaving 12 bases between the germline ends. This CDR3 comprises 13 residues. The CDR3 protein is CASGNIPQETQYF. CDR3 coding DNA: TGTGCCAGCGGAAACATCCCTCAAGAGACCCAGTACTTC.

The chain links TRBV7-2 to TRBJ2-1; D not resolved. The CDR3 spans 14 residues. Germline lookup yields CDR1 SGHTA and CDR2 FQGNSA. V dropped 2 bases and J dropped 5 bases, with 10 bases sitting between them. The CDR3 loop reads CASSLNPSDNEQFF. The CDR3 DNA reads as TGTGCCAGCAGCTTAAATCCCAGCGACAATGAGCAGTTCTTC.

This clonotype was picked up a small number of times. The chain recombines TRBV11-1 with TRBJ2-7; 8 nucleotides line up with TRBD2. The CDR3 loop spans 15 amino acids. Germline loops: CDR1 SGHAT, CDR2 FQDESV (reference sequence). V lost 4 bases to trimming and J lost 3 bases; unmatched junction nucleotides: 8. CDR3 loop: CASSYRAGDHYEQYF. Written as DNA, the CDR3 is TGTGCCAGCAGCTATAGAGCGGGAGACCACTACGAGCAGTACTTC. Full variable domain (missing parts from reference TRBV11-1 and TRBJ2-7): EAEVAQSPRYKITEKSQAVAFWCDPISGHATLYWYRQILGQGPELLVQFQDESVVDDSQLPKDRFSAERLKGVDSTLKIQPAELGDSAMYLCASSYRAGDHYEQYFGPGTRLTVT.

This clonotype appeared a few times. V usage is TRBV12-3 or TRBV12-4 and J usage is TRBJ2-7; no firm D call. V was shortened by 6 bases and J by 0 bases, with 12 bases between the two germline ends. This CDR3 spans 14 amino acids. The CDR3 bases are TGTGCCAGCAGGCAGAGTACCAGCTCCTACGAGCAGTACTTC. Translating it yields CASRQSTSSYEQYF.

This chain uses TRBV12-3 or TRBV12-4 with TRBJ2-7, with no clear D. The CDR3 sequence is 14 residues long. With 2 bases removed from V and 2 bases from J, the gap between germline ends came to 10 bases. In nucleotides, the CDR3 is TGTGCCAGCAGTTTACACCAGTCCCCCTACGAGCAGTACTTC. It is translated as CASSLHQSPYEQYF.

This clonotype was found a few times. The chain joins TRBV12-3 or TRBV12-4 to TRBJ2-2, with 8 positions matching TRBD1. J gave up 6 bases and V 6 bases, and 9 bases lay outside the gene matches. CDR3 length equals 15 residues. CDR3 nucleotides: TGTGCCAGCAGACCATGGACAGGGTTGGCCGGGGAGCTGTTTTTT. This sequence encodes CASRPWTGLAGELFF.

The V call is TRBV5-5, the J call TRBJ2-7; a weak D match, TRBD2 (5 bases). V dropped 4 bases and J dropped 3 bases, with 20 bases sitting between them. The CDR3 length is 16 residues. Germline CDR1 reads SGHKS; CDR2 reads YYEKEE (reference sequence). CDR3 amino acids: CASSPLAGQSIYEQYF. Here the CDR3 DNA reads TGTGCCAGCAGCCCCCTGGCGGGCCAGAGCATCTACGAGCAGTACTTC.

The chain joins TRBV4-2 to TRBJ2-5, with 9 bases lining up with TRBD2. V gave up 4 bases and J gave up 5 bases; unmatched junction bases: 8. CDR1 and CDR2 (germline): LGHNA, YNFKEQ. The CDR3 consists of 15 residues. Written as DNA, the CDR3 is TGTGCCAGCAGCCGGAATAGCGGGAGTATCGAGACCCAGTACTTC. Amino acids: CASSRNSGSIETQYF.

This clonotype was counted a single time. V usage is TRBV20-1 and J usage is TRBJ2-7; 7 bases are shared with TRBD2. J was trimmed by 2 bases and V by 0 bases; bases with no gene match: 7. This CDR3 has 15 amino acids. CDR1 DFQATT and CDR2 SNEGSKA come from the germline V gene (reference sequence). CDR3 DNA: TGCAGTGCTAGAGACTGGCGGGGGAATACCTACGAGCAGTACTTC. Amino acids: CSARDWRGNTYEQYF.

This clonotype was seen more than once but under ten times. The chain recombines TRBV5-1 with TRBJ1-2; 7 bases match TRBD1. The CDR3 length is 16 residues. Germline loops: CDR1 SGHRS, CDR2 YFSETQ. V lost 0 bases and J lost 6; bases outside the gene matches: 11. Here the CDR3 DNA reads TGCGCCAGCAGCTTGGTCCCCTCGACAGGGAAAGATGGCTACACCTTC. Its translation: CASSLVPSTGKDGYTF.

The rearrangement uses TRBV5-1 and TRBJ2-5; D unclear. CDR3 length equals 14 residues. Deletions cut 5 bases from V and 5 bases from J, with 16 bases between. Germline assignment: CDR1 SGHRS and CDR2 YFSETQ. CDR3 in amino acids: CASRTGHKGETQYF. DNA of the CDR3: TGCGCCAGCAGGACCGGGCACAAAGGGGAGACCCAGTACTTC.

There are many counts of this clonotype. This chain joins TRBV5-5 and TRBJ1-6, with D perhaps TRBD1 (6 bases). Looked up from germline, CDR1 is SGHKS and CDR2 is YYEKEE (reference sequence). The V end was cut by 4 bases, the J end by 0 bases, with 11 bases between. CDR3 size: 16 residues. The CDR3 sequence: CASSLRQDSYNSPLHF. In DNA, the CDR3 is TGTGCCAGCAGCCTCCGACAGGACTCCTATAATTCACCCCTCCACTTT.

The chain employs TRBV5-4 and TRBJ2-3; tentative D call: TRBD2 (6 bases). From germline, CDR1 is SGHNT and CDR2 YYREEE (reference sequence). V shed 4 bases and J shed 6 bases, with 15 bases lying between them. The CDR3 spans 14 residues. The CDR3 here is CASSVGSPKDTQYF. The CDR3 bases are TGTGCCAGCAGCGTCGGGAGCCCCAAGGATACGCAGTATTTT.

V and J are TRBV12-3 or TRBV12-4 and TRBJ1-2; D unresolved. The V and J ends lost 1 base and 3 bases respectively, with 9 bases between them. This CDR3 region has 14 residues. The CDR3 reads CASSLEGWDYGYTF. As DNA, the CDR3 is TGTGCCAGCAGTTTAGAGGGATGGGACTATGGCTACACCTTC.

The rearrangement joins TRBV10-3 to TRBJ2-7; TRBD1 agrees at 8 bases. From germline, CDR1 is ENHRY and CDR2 SYGVKD. V lost 6 bases, J lost 5 bases, and 6 bases stayed unmatched. The CDR3 is made up of 13 amino acids. Written as DNA, the CDR3 is TGTGCCATCAGCGGGACAGGTATCCACGAGCAGTACTTC. Translation gives CAISGTGIHEQYF.

The chain carries TRBV12-3 or TRBV12-4 and TRBJ1-1; D not resolved. Trimming removed 7 bases from V and 2 bases from J, with 11 bases in between. This CDR3 region has 13 residues. In DNA, the CDR3 is TGTGCCAGCAACCGACAAGAAAACACTGAAGCTTTCTTT. This translates into CASNRQENTEAFF.